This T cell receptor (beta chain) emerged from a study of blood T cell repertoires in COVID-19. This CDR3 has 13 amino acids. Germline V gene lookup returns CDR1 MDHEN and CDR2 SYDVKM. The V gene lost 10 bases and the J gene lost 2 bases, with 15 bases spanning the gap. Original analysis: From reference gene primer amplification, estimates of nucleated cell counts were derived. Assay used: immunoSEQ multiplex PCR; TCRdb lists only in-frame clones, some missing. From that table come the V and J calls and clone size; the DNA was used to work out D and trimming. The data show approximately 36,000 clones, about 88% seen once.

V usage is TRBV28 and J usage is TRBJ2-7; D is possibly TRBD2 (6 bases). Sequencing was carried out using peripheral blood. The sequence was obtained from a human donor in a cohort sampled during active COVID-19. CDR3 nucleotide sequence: TGTGCCACCACCGGCGGGGCCCCCTACGAGCAGTACTTC. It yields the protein CATTGGAPYEQYF.